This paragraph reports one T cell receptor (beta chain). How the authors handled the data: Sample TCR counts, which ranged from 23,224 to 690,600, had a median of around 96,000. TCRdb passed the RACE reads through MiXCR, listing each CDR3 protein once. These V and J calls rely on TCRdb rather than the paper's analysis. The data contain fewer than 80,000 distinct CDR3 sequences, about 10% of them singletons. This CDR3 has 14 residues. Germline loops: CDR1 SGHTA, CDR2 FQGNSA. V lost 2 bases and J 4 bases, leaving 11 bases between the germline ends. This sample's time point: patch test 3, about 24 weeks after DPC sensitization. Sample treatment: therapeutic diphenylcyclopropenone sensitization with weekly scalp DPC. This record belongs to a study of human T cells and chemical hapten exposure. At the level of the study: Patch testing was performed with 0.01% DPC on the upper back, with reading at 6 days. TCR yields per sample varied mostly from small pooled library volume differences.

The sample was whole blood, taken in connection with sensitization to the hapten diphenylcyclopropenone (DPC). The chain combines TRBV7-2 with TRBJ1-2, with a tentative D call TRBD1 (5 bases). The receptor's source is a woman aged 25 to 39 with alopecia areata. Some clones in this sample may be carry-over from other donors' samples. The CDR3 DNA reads TGTGCCAGCAGCTTAAGCCATCAGGGCTATGGCTACACCTTC. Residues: CASSLSHQGYGYTF.